This is a list of T cell receptor beta chains from one sample in a study of shared clonotypes between healthy human individuals. Repertoires were generated with immunoSEQ multiplex PCR, while TCRdb's copy carries only in-frame clones and drops some. The repertoire consists of 520,000 or so clones, with around 79% occurring once and the leading ten covering 10% to 15%. The sequenced sample was PBMCs. The receptors were gathered from a woman aged 40 to 49 in good health. Some clones in this sample may be carry-over from other donors' samples. CDR3s include the opening cysteine and the closing phenylalanine or tryptophan. The D gene is left open where the match is weak. Size is omitted from some rows. Given values are once, few, many or a class for expanded clones.

D: -; V: TRBV28; size: -; J: TRBJ2-5; CDR3: CASTTTGETQYF; DNA: TGTGCCAGCACCACAACAGGGGAGACCCAGTACTTC
D: -; V: TRBV11-3; size: -; J: TRBJ2-2; CDR3: CASSLGQENTGELFF; DNA: TGTGCCAGCAGCTTAGGACAGGAGAACACCGGGGAGCTGTTTTTT
D: TRBD1; V: TRBV7-3; size: -; J: TRBJ2-1; CDR3: CASSLGTGLSEQFF; DNA: TGTGCCAGCAGCTTAGGGACAGGCCTTAGTGAGCAGTTCTTC
D: -; V: TRBV7-6; size: few; J: TRBJ1-5; CDR3: CASSSELGNGNQPQHF; DNA: TGTGCCAGCAGCTCCGAGCTGGGGAACGGTAATCAGCCCCAGCATTTT
D: TRBD2; V: TRBV7-2; size: -; J: TRBJ2-3; CDR3: CASSSGLADITDTQYF; DNA: TGTGCCAGCAGCTCAGGACTAGCGGATATCACAGATACGCAGTATTTT
D: TRBD1; V: TRBV19; size: few; J: TRBJ1-3; CDR3: CASSRGQIHSGNTIYF; DNA: TGTGCCAGTAGTAGGGGACAGATCCACTCTGGAAACACCATATATTTT
D: -; V: TRBV25-1; size: once; J: TRBJ1-4; CDR3: CASSNVGYEKLFF; DNA: TGTGCCAGCAGTAATGTAGGGTATGAAAAACTGTTTTTT
D: -; V: TRBV28; size: few; J: TRBJ1-2; CDR3: CASSPADTGLNYGYTF; DNA: TGTGCCAGCAGTCCAGCTGACACGGGGCTTAACTATGGCTACACCTTC
D: TRBD1; V: TRBV5-1; size: -; J: TRBJ1-5; CDR3: CASSKGPGTGVDQPQHF; DNA: TGCGCCAGCAGCAAGGGTCCCGGGACAGGGGTCGATCAGCCCCAGCATTTT
D: -; V: TRBV5-4; size: -; J: TRBJ2-7; CDR3: CASSLSGEQYF; DNA: TGTGCCAGCAGCTTAAGCGGGGAGCAGTACTTC
D: -; V: TRBV6-1; size: -; J: TRBJ2-7; CDR3: CASSESFPSYEQYF; DNA: TGTGCCAGCAGTGAATCCTTCCCGAGCTACGAGCAGTACTTC
D: TRBD2; V: TRBV11-2; size: -; J: TRBJ2-7; CDR3: CASAPNLGGGFREQYF; DNA: TGTGCCAGCGCCCCCAACCTGGGGGGGGGATTTCGCGAGCAGTACTTC
D: -; V: TRBV2; size: few; J: TRBJ1-1; CDR3: CASKGDSKFEAFF; DNA: TGTGCCAGCAAGGGCGACAGTAAGTTTGAAGCTTTCTTT
D: -; V: TRBV6-5; size: -; J: TRBJ2-7; CDR3: CASSYDWHGSYEQYF; DNA: TGTGCCAGCAGTTACGATTGGCACGGCTCCTACGAGCAGTACTTC
D: -; V: TRBV27; size: once; J: TRBJ2-3; CDR3: CASSSLAISADTQYF; DNA: TGTGCCAGCAGTTCCCTAGCGATTAGCGCAGATACGCAGTATTTT
D: -; V: TRBV7-7; size: -; J: TRBJ2-5; CDR3: CASSSLTGETQYF; DNA: TGTGCTAGCAGCTCGCTTACAGGGGAGACCCAGTACTTC
D: -; V: TRBV19; size: -; J: TRBJ2-7; CDR3: CASSIDRATHEQYF; DNA: TGTGCCAGTAGTATAGATCGGGCTACCCACGAGCAGTACTTC
D: -; V: TRBV5-1; size: -; J: TRBJ2-3; CDR3: CASSLGGYPGDTQYF; DNA: TGCGCCAGCAGCTTGGGGGGCTACCCGGGAGATACGCAGTATTTT
D: -; V: TRBV7-9; size: -; J: TRBJ2-3; CDR3: CASSLRATSTDTQYF; DNA: TGTGCCAGCAGCTTACGGGCGACTAGCACAGATACGCAGTATTTT
D: TRBD2; V: TRBV5-1; size: -; J: TRBJ2-5; CDR3: CASSSLAGGETQYF; DNA: TGCGCCAGCAGCTCCCTAGCGGGAGGGGAGACCCAGTACTTC
D: -; V: TRBV18; size: once; J: TRBJ1-5; CDR3: CASSDWNQPQHF; DNA: TGTGCCAGCTCAGATTGGAATCAGCCCCAGCATTTT
D: -; V: TRBV28; size: once; J: TRBJ1-5; CDR3: CASSLARNQPQHF; DNA: TGTGCCAGCAGTTTGGCCAGAAATCAGCCCCAGCATTTT
D: -; V: TRBV6-5; size: -; J: TRBJ2-5; CDR3: CASSYLTGGETQYF; DNA: TGTGCCAGCAGTTACCTGACAGGCGGAGAGACCCAGTACTTC
D: -; V: TRBV29-1; size: few; J: TRBJ1-3; CDR3: CSVEVGNTIYF; DNA: TGCAGCGTTGAGGTTGGAAACACCATATATTTT
D: TRBD2; V: TRBV11-3; size: -; J: TRBJ2-1; CDR3: CASSRAGVDSGNEQFF; DNA: TGTGCCAGCTCGCGAGCGGGAGTGGATTCCGGCAATGAGCAGTTCTTC
D: -; V: TRBV28; size: few; J: TRBJ1-2; CDR3: CASRSEGGYTF; DNA: TGTGCCAGCAGGTCGGAGGGTGGCTACACCTTC
D: -; V: TRBV4-1; size: -; J: TRBJ1-1; CDR3: CASSGVKHEAFF; DNA: TGCGCCAGCAGCGGTGTGAAGCATGAAGCTTTCTTT
D: TRBD2; V: TRBV10-3; size: -; J: TRBJ2-1; CDR3: CAISELAREQFF; DNA: TGTGCCATCAGTGAACTAGCGCGAGAGCAGTTCTTC